The entry below gives a single T cell receptor (beta chain) sequence along with its context. The conserved final phenylalanine or tryptophan is absent from the CDR3, which likely points to a read error. This sample was included in a study of Graves' ophthalmopathy and Graves' hyperthyroidism. Germline V gene data show CDR1 as LGHNA and CDR2 as YNFKEQ. The CDR3 has 15 amino acids. V lost 3 bases, J lost 3 bases, and 7 bases stayed unmatched. CDR3 regions of TCR beta were amplified from RNA transcripts. Investigators did first-round RT-PCR with HTBI primers, then second-round multiplex PCR. TCRdb fed the multiplex PCR reads into MiXCR, producing one record per CDR3 protein. This sample carries 600,000 to 650,000 distinct CDR3 sequences, over 20% of them seen once, and the ten largest clones take roughly 6.9%.

This sequence originates from a woman aged 18 to 35 with stable Graves' hyperthyroidism. Some clones in this sample may be carry-over from other donors' samples. Sequences were obtained from peripheral blood. The chain uses TRBV4-2 and TRBJ1-2, with 7 bases aligning to TRBD1. The CDR3 DNA is TGTGCCAGCAGCCAGGATACAGGGGCGGACTATGGCTACACCCTC. Protein: CASSQDTGADYGYTL.